Below, 23 T cell receptor beta chains from the same sample are listed, as sequenced in a study of PD-1 blockade in classical Hodgkin lymphoma. The method was immunoSEQ multiplex PCR; TCRdb's version includes in-frame clones alone and lacks a portion of them. The table shows 13,000 or so clones, with about 93% occurring only once. Each patient relapsed following autologous stem cell transplantation, and prior brentuximab vedotin exposure differed. This specimen consisted of peripheral blood mononuclear cells (PBMCs), obtained at baseline. These receptors came from a human donor with classical Hodgkin lymphoma.

The chain uses TRBV27 and TRBJ2-7, with D possibly being TRBD2 (6 bases). V lost 5 bases to trimming and J lost 0 bases, with 14 bases between them. This CDR3 is built from 15 residues. CDR1 MNHEY and CDR2 SMNVEV come from the germline V gene (reference sequence). The CDR3 nucleotides read TGTGCCAGCAGTCACGAGAGCGGGCACTCCTACGAGCAGTACTTC. The encoded protein is CASSHESGHSYEQYF.

This chain uses TRBV5-1 with TRBJ2-6; D remains unclear. Per the germline V gene, CDR1 is SGHRS and CDR2 is YFSETQ. The CDR3 totals 16 residues. The germline V and J ends were trimmed by 4 bases and 0 bases, with 11 bases remaining between them. The CDR3 DNA reads TGCGCCAGCAGCCAAGGACCGACCTCTGGGGCCAACGTCCTGACTTTC. Translated, it gives CASSQGPTSGANVLTF.

The chain carries TRBV7-6 and TRBJ2-7; 10 nucleotides agree with TRBD2. The CDR3 runs 17 residues. The ends lost 5 bases at V and 3 bases at J; junction bases unmatched: 13. Germline CDR1 SGHVS, CDR2 FNYEAQ. The CDR3 nucleotides read TGTGCCAGCAGCCCAAGACCTACTAGCGGGGTTCTCTACGAGCAGTACTTC. It codes for CASSPRPTSGVLYEQYF.

V is TRBV27 and J is TRBJ2-1, with 9 bases aligning to TRBD2. This CDR3 contains 16 residues. Unmatched junction bases numbered 10, after V lost 4 bases and J lost 6 bases. From germline, CDR1 is MNHEY and CDR2 SMNVEV (reference sequence). This CDR3 reads CASSSLGGGASNEQFF. The CDR3 DNA reads TGTGCCAGCAGTTCCCTTGGCGGGGGGGCCAGCAATGAGCAGTTCTTC.

The chain employs TRBV6-4 and TRBJ2-3, with no clear D. V lost 3 bases, J lost 0 bases, and 10 bases lay in between. The CDR3 runs 15 residues. CDR1 MRHNA and CDR2 SNTAGT come from the germline V gene. The CDR3, as DNA: TGTGCCAGCAGTGAGGAGACCGGCAGCACAGATACGCAGTATTTT. It yields the protein CASSEETGSTDTQYF.

The rearrangement links TRBV7-2 to TRBJ1-5, with 8 bases that match TRBD1. Trimming at V came to 4 bases and at J to 4 bases, leaving 3 bases not matched to a gene. This CDR3 has 14 residues. CDR1 SGHTA and CDR2 FQGNSA come from the germline V gene. CDR3 protein: CASSSRTGNQPQHF. CDR3 nucleotide sequence: TGTGCCAGCAGCTCCAGGACAGGGAATCAGCCCCAGCATTTT.

This clone appeared a few times. The CDR3 nucleotides are TGTGCCAGCAGTGAACGCAGGGGCCCTGGTCAGCCCCAGCATTTT. It encodes CASSERRGPGQPQHF. The gene calls are TRBV6-1 and TRBJ1-5; maybe TRBD1 (6 bases). The germline V and J ends were trimmed by 2 bases and 6 bases, with 14 bases remaining between them. Per the germline V gene, CDR1 is MNHNS and CDR2 is SASEGT. The CDR3 loop spans 15 amino acids.

The CDR3 DNA follows: TGTGCCAGCAGCTTGCCATACAGGGACACTGAAGCTTTCTTT. Protein sequence: CASSLPYRDTEAFF. This rearrangement joins TRBV5-4 to TRBJ1-1; possible D gene TRBD1, 6 bases. The length of the CDR3 is 14 residues. Germline CDR1 reads SGHNT; CDR2 reads YYREEE (reference sequence). Trimming removed 1 base at V and 3 bases at J, with 10 bases between.

To note about this clone: Other DNA sequences in this sample translate to the same CDR3. J is TRBJ1-2 and V is TRBV18, with D possibly matching TRBD1 (6 bases). Per germline, CDR1 KGHSH and CDR2 LQKENI. V shed 3 bases and J shed 4 bases, with 9 bases lying between them. CDR3 length equals 13 residues. The CDR3 nucleotides are TGTGCCAGCTCACCGGACAGAGCCTATGGCTACACCTTC. The encoded protein is CASSPDRAYGYTF.

The gene calls are TRBV5-6 and TRBJ2-2, with D unresolved. Germline V gene lookup returns CDR1 SGHDT and CDR2 YYEEEE. V shed 0 bases and J shed 4 bases, with 13 bases lying between them. The CDR3 consists of 16 residues. For the CDR3, the DNA is TGTGCCAGCAGCTTGGCCCCAGCCAGTCGCACCGGGGAGCTGTTTTTT. This gives the protein CASSLAPASRTGELFF.

The genes are TRBV7-2 and TRBJ2-1, with a possible D match to TRBD2 (5 bases). CDR3 length equals 17 residues. Germline-derived CDR1 and CDR2 are SGHTA and FQGNSA. V lost 1 base to trimming and J lost 7 bases, with 20 bases between them. CDR3 sequence: CASSLGLPLPARNEQFF. DNA for the CDR3: TGTGCCAGCAGCTTAGGACTACCCCTTCCGGCTAGGAATGAGCAGTTCTTC.

This chain uses TRBV5-1 with TRBJ2-3; 10 nucleotides agree with TRBD2. Germline V gene sequence: CDR1 SGHRS, CDR2 YFSETQ. CDR3 size: 15 residues. The ends lost 1 base at V and 5 bases at J; junction bases unmatched: 4. DNA for the CDR3: TGCGCCAGCAGCTTGCTAGCGGGAGATCGAGATACGCAGTATTTT. Its protein is CASSLLAGDRDTQYF.

J is TRBJ1-3 and V is TRBV7-2, with a tentative D call TRBD1 (5 bases). CDR1 SGHTA and CDR2 FQGNSA come from the germline V gene. Between the trimmed V and J ends, which lost 2 bases and 0 bases, there was a span of 17 bases. The CDR3 is 18 amino acids. In DNA, the CDR3 is TGTGCCAGCAGCTTACCTCGGGACGGCGAGTACTCTGGAAACACCATATATTTT. It encodes CASSLPRDGEYSGNTIYF.

The V and J genes are TRBV7-6 and TRBJ1-1; tentative D call: TRBD1 (6 bases). The CDR3 contains 14 residues. With 2 bases removed from V and 1 base from J, the gap between germline ends came to 8 bases. Germline V gives CDR1 SGHVS, CDR2 FNYEAQ. The DNA of the CDR3 is TGTGCCAGCAGCTTACGGGACACGAACACTGAAGCTTTCTTT. It is translated as CASSLRDTNTEAFF.

This chain uses TRBV19 with TRBJ1-2, with D possibly matching TRBD1 (5 bases). The V gene lost 5 bases and the J gene lost 8 bases, with 12 bases spanning the gap. The germline V gene encodes CDR1 LNHDA and CDR2 SQIVND (reference sequence). The CDR3 runs 12 residues. In DNA, the CDR3 is TGTGCCAGTAGTGAGGAGGGGCGAGGCTACACCTTC. Translating gives CASSEEGRGYTF.

This chain links TRBV10-3 with TRBJ2-3; 9 bases agree with TRBD2. The germline gives CDR1 ENHRY, CDR2 SYGVKD. The junction had 9 bases not matched to a gene; V was cut back by 5 bases and J by 0 bases. CDR3 length equals 17 residues. CDR3: CAISPSGGHPSTDTQYF. The CDR3 DNA follows: TGTGCCATCAGTCCAAGCGGGGGGCATCCTAGCACAGATACGCAGTATTTT.

This rearrangement joins TRBV6-1 to TRBJ2-2, with D possibly being TRBD1 (6 bases). This CDR3 spans 15 amino acids. Germline CDR1 and CDR2: MNHNS and SASEGT. Trimming removed 6 bases from V and 4 bases from J, with 15 bases in between. The CDR3, as DNA: TGTGCCAGCAGCGTCCGGGACACTTTCACCGGGGAGCTGTTTTTT. It translates to CASSVRDTFTGELFF.

The chain joins TRBV27 to TRBJ2-3, with TRBD1 matching over 7 bases. Germline values: CDR1 MNHEY, CDR2 SMNVEV (reference sequence). The V and J ends lost 3 bases and 3 bases, in that order; junction bases with no gene match: 6. The CDR3 spans 15 residues. The CDR3 nucleotides are TGTGCCAGCAGTTTGACAGACAGGGATACAGATACGCAGTATTTT. This translates into CASSLTDRDTDTQYF.

The chain employs TRBV19 and TRBJ2-1, with TRBD2 matching over 8 bases. CDR3 length: 16 residues. CDR1 LNHDA and CDR2 SQIVND come from the germline V gene (reference sequence). Germline trimming cut 2 bases from V and 7 bases from J; bases unmatched to any gene: 10. The CDR3 nucleotides read TGTGCCAGTAGTATATTGACCGGGGGGGCCCGGAATGAGCAGTTCTTC. This codes for CASSILTGGARNEQFF. Looking up the rest from reference TRBV19 and TRBJ2-1 gives the full variable domain: DGGITQSPKYLFRKEGQNVTLSCEQNLNHDAMYWYRQDPGQGLRLIYYSQIVNDFQKGDIAEGYSVSREKKESFPLTVTSAQKNPTAFYLCASSILTGGARNEQFFGPGTRLTVL.

The V call is TRBV18, the J call TRBJ2-2, with D tentatively TRBD1 (6 bases). Trimming shortened V by 7 bases and J by 2 bases, and 14 bases separated the two germline ends. There are 15 residues in the CDR3. The V gene's germline CDR1 is KGHSH and CDR2 LQKENI. CDR3 sequence: CASFGVGTNTGELFF. Written as DNA, the CDR3 is TGTGCCAGCTTCGGCGTGGGGACAAACACCGGGGAGCTGTTTTTT. The variable domain in full, with the rest retrieved from reference TRBV18 and TRBJ2-2, is NAGVMQNPRHLVRRRGQEARLRCSPMKGHSHVYWYRQLPEEGLKFMVYLQKENIIDESGMPKERFSAEFPKEGPSILRIQQVVRGDSAAYFCASFGVGTNTGELFFGEGSRLTVL.

The chain carries TRBV18 and TRBJ2-1; 9 nucleotides line up with TRBD1. The CDR3 runs to 14 residues. In germline, CDR1 is KGHSH, CDR2 LQKENI. The ends lost 3 bases at V and 12 bases at J; junction bases unmatched: 9. The CDR3 spells CASSPGQGSLRQFF. CDR3 coding DNA: TGTGCCAGCTCACCTGGACAGGGGTCCCTGAGGCAGTTCTTC.

The chain carries TRBV9 and TRBJ1-3, with TRBD1 as a possible D gene (6 bases). The CDR3 has 16 amino acids. CDR1 is SGDLS and CDR2 is YYNGEE in the germline V gene. V shed 0 bases and J shed 0 bases, with 10 bases lying between them. The CDR3 spells CASSVASRGSGNTIYF. CDR3 nucleotide sequence: TGTGCCAGCAGCGTAGCCTCCAGGGGCTCTGGAAACACCATATATTTT.

The rearrangement uses TRBV27 and TRBJ2-1, with 16 bases that match TRBD2. The CDR3 runs to 16 residues. The V and J ends lost 2 bases and 8 bases, in that order; junction bases with no gene match: 3. Germline CDR1 MNHEY, CDR2 SMNVEV (reference sequence). The CDR3 loop reads CASSLGTSGRVDEQFF. CDR3 coding DNA: TGTGCCAGCAGTTTAGGGACTAGCGGGAGGGTGGATGAGCAGTTCTTC.